The source of this T cell receptor (beta chain) is a study of T cells in Graves' hyperthyroidism and ophthalmopathy. Authors of the study amplified TCR beta CDR3 regions from RNA transcripts. RT-PCR in the first round (using the HTBI primer set) targeted the TCR CDR3. From the multiplex PCR reads, TCRdb called clonotypes with MiXCR, one entry per CDR3 protein. This table holds 400,000 to 550,000 distinct CDR3 sequences, approximately 14% found once. Ten or more counts support this clonotype. CDR3 length: 15 residues. Between the trimmed V and J ends, which lost 6 bases and 8 bases, there was a span of 22 bases. Germline V gives CDR1 MDHEN, CDR2 SYDVKM.

This rearrangement joins TRBV28 to TRBJ1-2; a possible D gene is TRBD1 (5 bases). This TCR was recovered from a woman under 30 with Graves' hyperthyroidism. Sequencing was performed on blood. The CDR3, as DNA: TGTGCCAGCAGGAGTAGGGGAGGCACATTGGTCGGCTACACCTTC. Protein: CASRSRGGTLVGYTF.